The source of this T cell receptor beta chain is a study of CD8 T cells in Susac syndrome (dated by TCRdb to the late 2010s). For the wider study: Whether CD8+ T cell activation and differentiation in Susac syndrome was antigen driven was tested using repertoire sequencing. Study-wide findings and limitations: The study acknowledged that relatively few individuals were included in the TCR sequencing and HLA analysis.

The germline V end is reduced by 0 bases and the J end by 8 bases; junction bases left unmatched: 5. CDR1 and CDR2, looked up from the germline V gene (reference sequence), are MNHNY and SVGAGI. The CDR3 covers 15 residues, taking in both the cysteine and the phenylalanine. The CDR3 DNA has 45 bases and is translated from base 1. Peripheral blood CD8+ and CD4+ T cells from healthy donors, Susac syndrome patients and multiple sclerosis patients were profiled using high-throughput TCR beta sequencing. Multiple sclerosis controls were treatment-naive patients with stable or active relapsing-remitting disease fulfilling revised McDonald criteria. Bulk CD8+ and CD4+ T cells were purified by magnetic negative isolation, while CD8+ TEMRA cells were enriched using FACS. Blood was collected in EDTA tubes and processed within 24 hours, with PBMCs isolated through density gradient centrifugation. PBMCs intended for TCR sequencing were frozen in liquid nitrogen and were later thawed in a 37 degrees C water bath. The sorted or isolated CD4+, CD8+ and CD8+ TEMRA cells had a purity of 90% or higher.

As concerns this clonotype: What this receptor recognizes is not known. No much larger clonotype is one base removed from it; base qualities were not supplied.

RNA was extracted using the RNeasy kit, and about 0.5 to 1 ug of the RNA was reverse transcribed with random hexamers. TCR beta CDR3 regions were amplified with the immunoSEQ multiplex PCR assay covering 54 Vbeta and 13 Jbeta segments. PCR amplification bias was corrected by using a synthetic template baseline for primer optimization and computational correction. As for how the authors treated the data: Reads were assigned to V, D and J genes according to IMGT and analyzed in immunoSEQ Analyzer, with only productive sequences retained. Clonality was computed as one minus Shannon entropy normalized by log2 of the number of productive unique sequences. For each patient and control, public and private clones were evaluated among the 100 most prevalent clones. Clones were defined as Susac-specific if absent from the healthy and MS cohorts, from 1052 published viral clones and from other ImmuneACCESS disease sequences. Through fastp at Q25 and MiXCR, TCRdb rebuilt clones from the public reads, retaining in-frame beta chains. Each CDR3 protein gets just one entry, which takes the most common genes and DNA from the rows behind it. These V and J calls derive from TCRdb rather than the authors' analysis. The sample data list about 210,000 distinct CDR3 sequences, and roughly 96% of these were observed just once. The leading ten clones occupy less than 0.095% of the sample.

The rearrangement combines TRBV6-6 with TRBJ2-1; a stretch of 9 junction bases matches TRBD2. Sequencing used CD4+ T cells from PBMCs. This sequence originates from a human donor with multiple sclerosis. The DNA is TGTGCCAGCAGTTACTCGGGACTAGCATCTCATGAGCAGTTCTTC. The encoded protein is CASSYSGLASHEQFF.